This entry lists 21 T cell receptor beta chains sequenced from one sample in a study of shared clonotypes between healthy human individuals. The protocol was immunoSEQ multiplex PCR, while the TCRdb copy is restricted to in-frame clones and leaves out a portion. The sample shows about 2.1 million clones, approximately 92% of them seen only once. It was CD45RO-negative cells, positively selected for CCR7, that made up naive CD8 cells, with terminally differentiated effector memory CD45RA+ cells excluded. The sample taken for sequencing was naive CD8+ T cells from PBMCs. The receptors derive from a man younger than 30 in good health. Some clones in this sample may be carry-over from other donors' samples.

This clone was recorded once. The chain employs TRBV9 and TRBJ2-5, with 10 bases matching TRBD2. The germline CDR1 and CDR2 sequences are SGDLS and YYNGEE. There are 15 residues in the CDR3. With V trimmed by 3 bases and J by 5 bases, 7 bases remained unmatched. The CDR3: CASSAGLAFLETQYF. In DNA, the CDR3 is TGTGCCAGCAGCGCGGGACTAGCGTTTTTGGAGACCCAGTACTTC.

Comment on this clone: Other DNA sequences in the sample encode the same CDR3. This sequence joins TRBV7-3 and TRBJ2-7; 9 bases map to TRBD1. The J segment lost 4 bases and the V segment lost 5 bases, leaving 3 bases of the junction unmatched. The germline CDR1 and CDR2 sequences are SGHTA and FQGTGA. This CDR3 has 13 residues. CDR3 bases: TGTGCCAGCAGCCCCGGACAGGGGTACGAGCAGTACTTC. The encoded protein is CASSPGQGYEQYF. Full variable domain (missing parts from reference TRBV7-3 and TRBJ2-7): GAGVSQTPSNKVTEKGKYVELRCDPISGHTALYWYRQSLGQGPEFLIYFQGTGAADDSGLPNDRFFAVRPEGSVSTLKIQRTERGDSAVYLCASSPGQGYEQYFGPGTRLTVT.

The rearrangement links TRBV2 to TRBJ2-5; D is uncertain. The CDR3 runs to 15 residues. Germline CDR1 SNHLY, CDR2 FYNNEI. V was pared by 0 bases and J by 0 bases, with 8 bases between. CDR3 sequence: CASSEAFIHQETQYF. In DNA, the CDR3 is TGTGCCAGCAGTGAAGCGTTCATCCACCAAGAGACCCAGTACTTC.

In this sample, this clone turned up once. DNA for the CDR3: TGTGCCACCAGCAGAGTTCGTTTGGGACTAGCGGGAGGTACGGAGACCCAGTACTTC. Its translation: CATSRVRLGLAGGTETQYF. The chain uses TRBV15 and TRBJ2-5; 15 nucleotides agree with TRBD2. This CDR3 is built from 19 residues. Germline-derived CDR1 and CDR2 are LNHNV and YYDKDF (reference sequence). V was clipped by 1 base and J by 5 bases; unmatched bases: 11.

The rearrangement uses TRBV27 and TRBJ2-3; D is perhaps TRBD2 (5 bases). The CDR3 sequence is 15 residues long. V gave up 4 bases and J gave up 3 bases, with 14 bases separating them. CDR1 MNHEY and CDR2 SMNVEV come from the germline V gene (reference sequence). The CDR3 loop reads CASSWIGEITDTQYF. The CDR3 DNA reads TGTGCCAGCAGTTGGATTGGGGAGATTACAGATACGCAGTATTTT.

This clone was detected a few times. The chain couples TRBV7-9 to TRBJ2-5; 7 bases map to TRBD1. Germline CDR1 SEHNR, CDR2 FQNEAQ (reference sequence). The ends lost 5 bases at V and 5 bases at J; junction bases unmatched: 17. The CDR3 is 17 residues long. In DNA form, the CDR3 reads TGTGCCAGCAGCACAGGGGATCACAGGGTGGTGCAGGAGACCCAGTACTTC. Amino acid sequence: CASSTGDHRVVQETQYF.

The V call is TRBV14, the J call TRBJ2-7, with 9 bases aligning to TRBD1. The CDR3 is 15 amino acids. After removal of 1 base from V and 6 bases from J, the junction contained 7 bases not matched to a gene. Germline loops: CDR1 SGHDN, CDR2 FVKESK. CDR3 loop: CASSQVTGGASEQYF. As DNA, the CDR3 is TGTGCCAGCAGCCAAGTCACAGGGGGCGCGAGCGAGCAGTACTTC.

J is TRBJ1-5 and V is TRBV7-8; D is possibly TRBD1 (5 bases). V gave up 0 bases and J gave up 7 bases, with 13 bases separating them. The CDR3 is made up of 15 amino acids. CDR1 and CDR2 from the germline V gene are SGHVS and FQNEAQ. The CDR3 sequence is CASSLALQARQPQHF. DNA for the CDR3: TGTGCCAGCAGCTTAGCGCTACAGGCAAGACAGCCCCAGCATTTT.

This chain uses TRBV27 with TRBJ1-1; weak D call: TRBD1 (6 bases). Germline V gives CDR1 MNHEY, CDR2 SMNVEV (reference sequence). Trimming left V 5 bases short and J 4 bases short, with 23 bases between. The CDR3 is 17 residues long. CDR3 sequence: CASSPPDSNGGITEAFF. CDR3 DNA sequence: TGTGCCAGCAGTCCCCCGGACAGTAACGGCGGCATCACTGAAGCTTTCTTT.

Regarding this clone: Other DNA sequences from this sample encode an identical CDR3 as well. This chain connects TRBV20-1 to TRBJ2-7, with D unclear. From germline, CDR1 is DFQATT and CDR2 SNEGSKA (reference sequence). The CDR3 extends over 10 amino acids. Trimming took 4 bases from V and 1 from J, leaving 2 bases between them. In DNA form, the CDR3 reads TGCAGTGCTACATCCTACGAGCAGTACTTC. Amino acids: CSATSYEQYF.

V gene TRBV9 combines with J gene TRBJ1-1, with D perhaps matching TRBD1 (6 bases). CDR1 SGDLS and CDR2 YYNGEE come from the germline V gene. The CDR3 covers 15 residues. Trimming stripped 4 bases from V and 2 bases from J, with 15 bases between. CDR3 DNA sequence: TGTGCCAGCAGCTCCTTTGGGGGGCCAAACACTGAAGCTTTCTTT. As protein: CASSSFGGPNTEAFF.

The rearrangement joins TRBV5-6 to TRBJ2-1, with a tentative D call TRBD2 (5 bases). V dropped 5 bases and J dropped 4 bases, with 16 bases sitting between them. This CDR3 spans 15 amino acids. Germline-derived CDR1 and CDR2 are SGHDT and YYEEEE. The CDR3 DNA sequence: TGTGCCAGCAGAAATACCCCCTGGACTTACAATGAGCAGTTCTTC. It encodes CASRNTPWTYNEQFF.

Comments on this clone: The sample carries other DNA sequences with the same CDR3. The J gene is TRBJ1-1, the V gene TRBV27; D gene ambiguous. Trimming took off 2 bases at V and 1 base at J, with 5 bases between the two ends. Germline V lookup: CDR1 MNHEY, CDR2 SMNVEV (reference sequence). This CDR3 is built from 13 residues. The CDR3: CASSLIGNTEAFF. The CDR3 DNA is TGTGCCAGCAGTTTAATTGGGAACACTGAAGCTTTCTTT.

The CDR3 loop reads CASATGQNSGNTIYF. The CDR3, as DNA: TGTGCCAGCGCGACGGGACAGAACTCTGGAAACACCATATATTTT. The chain uses TRBV5-6 and TRBJ1-3; the match to TRBD1 covers 7 bases. Germline CDR1 is SGHDT and CDR2 is YYEEEE. The CDR3 runs to 15 residues. J was trimmed by 0 bases and V by 7 bases; bases with no gene match: 7.

The V call is TRBV13, the J call TRBJ2-2, with 8 bases matching TRBD1. The V and J ends lost 5 bases and 5 bases, in that order; junction bases with no gene match: 7. Germline V gene data show CDR1 as PRHDT and CDR2 as FYEKMQ (reference sequence). The CDR3 extends over 15 amino acids. Here the CDR3 DNA reads TGTGCCAGCAGCCCCGGGACAGGTGGAACCGGGGAGCTGTTTTTT. Translated, it gives CASSPGTGGTGELFF.

On this clone itself: This clone may be a read error of a much larger clone one base away. This specimen includes other DNA sequences encoding the same CDR3. The DNA of the CDR3 is TGTGCCAGCAGCCTAGGGGATCAGCCCCAGCATTTT. It encodes CASSLGDQPQHF. J is TRBJ1-5 and V is TRBV7-9, with a weak D call TRBD1 (5 bases). CDR1 SEHNR and CDR2 FQNEAQ come from the germline V gene (reference sequence). CDR3 length: 12 residues. Between the trimmed V and J ends, which lost 5 bases and 5 bases, there was a span of 7 bases.

This clone occurred once. The chain joins TRBV5-4 to TRBJ2-1; D unclear. The length of the CDR3 is 14 residues. The germline CDR1 and CDR2 sequences are SGHNT and YYREEE (reference sequence). With 1 base removed from V and 4 bases from J, the gap between germline ends came to 9 bases. The chain's CDR3 is CASSLKTPYNEQFF. As DNA, the CDR3 is TGTGCCAGCAGCTTGAAGACTCCATACAATGAGCAGTTCTTC.

The chain uses TRBV13 and TRBJ2-1; TRBD2 agrees at 9 bases. This CDR3 is built from 16 residues. The germline CDR1 and CDR2 sequences are PRHDT and FYEKMQ (reference sequence). V trimming: 2 bases; J trimming: 5 bases; junction bases outside the gene matches: 7. CDR3 sequence reads: CASSLMSAGGDNEQFF. As DNA, the CDR3 is TGTGCCAGCAGCTTAATGTCAGCGGGAGGCGACAATGAGCAGTTCTTC.

This chain joins TRBV27 and TRBJ1-1; TRBD1 might be the D (6 bases). The germline gives CDR1 MNHEY, CDR2 SMNVEV (reference sequence). The CDR3 is 13 residues long. Trimming took off 4 bases at V and 5 bases at J, with 11 bases between the two ends. Written as DNA, the CDR3 is TGTGCCAGCAGTTGGGGGGGGGCTACTGAAGCTTTCTTT. Translated: CASSWGGATEAFF.

The table lists this clone with a few counts. V and J are TRBV7-3 and TRBJ1-1; perhaps TRBD1 as D (5 bases). This CDR3 comprises 15 residues. V shed 5 bases and J shed 3 bases, with 16 bases lying between them. Germline CDR1 and CDR2: SGHTA and FQGTGA. In DNA, the CDR3 is TGTGCCAGCAGCCTTAGCGGGGGTCGGCACACTGAAGCTTTCTTT. Amino acid sequence: CASSLSGGRHTEAFF.

The chain couples TRBV4-1 to TRBJ2-2; maybe TRBD2 (5 bases). Per germline, CDR1 MGHRA and CDR2 YSYEKL. V was shortened by 1 base and J by 6 bases, with 9 bases between the two germline ends. This CDR3 region has 14 residues. The CDR3 DNA is TGCGCCAGCAGCCAAGTAGGGAGTCCCGGGGAGCTGTTTTTT. Translation gives CASSQVGSPGELFF.